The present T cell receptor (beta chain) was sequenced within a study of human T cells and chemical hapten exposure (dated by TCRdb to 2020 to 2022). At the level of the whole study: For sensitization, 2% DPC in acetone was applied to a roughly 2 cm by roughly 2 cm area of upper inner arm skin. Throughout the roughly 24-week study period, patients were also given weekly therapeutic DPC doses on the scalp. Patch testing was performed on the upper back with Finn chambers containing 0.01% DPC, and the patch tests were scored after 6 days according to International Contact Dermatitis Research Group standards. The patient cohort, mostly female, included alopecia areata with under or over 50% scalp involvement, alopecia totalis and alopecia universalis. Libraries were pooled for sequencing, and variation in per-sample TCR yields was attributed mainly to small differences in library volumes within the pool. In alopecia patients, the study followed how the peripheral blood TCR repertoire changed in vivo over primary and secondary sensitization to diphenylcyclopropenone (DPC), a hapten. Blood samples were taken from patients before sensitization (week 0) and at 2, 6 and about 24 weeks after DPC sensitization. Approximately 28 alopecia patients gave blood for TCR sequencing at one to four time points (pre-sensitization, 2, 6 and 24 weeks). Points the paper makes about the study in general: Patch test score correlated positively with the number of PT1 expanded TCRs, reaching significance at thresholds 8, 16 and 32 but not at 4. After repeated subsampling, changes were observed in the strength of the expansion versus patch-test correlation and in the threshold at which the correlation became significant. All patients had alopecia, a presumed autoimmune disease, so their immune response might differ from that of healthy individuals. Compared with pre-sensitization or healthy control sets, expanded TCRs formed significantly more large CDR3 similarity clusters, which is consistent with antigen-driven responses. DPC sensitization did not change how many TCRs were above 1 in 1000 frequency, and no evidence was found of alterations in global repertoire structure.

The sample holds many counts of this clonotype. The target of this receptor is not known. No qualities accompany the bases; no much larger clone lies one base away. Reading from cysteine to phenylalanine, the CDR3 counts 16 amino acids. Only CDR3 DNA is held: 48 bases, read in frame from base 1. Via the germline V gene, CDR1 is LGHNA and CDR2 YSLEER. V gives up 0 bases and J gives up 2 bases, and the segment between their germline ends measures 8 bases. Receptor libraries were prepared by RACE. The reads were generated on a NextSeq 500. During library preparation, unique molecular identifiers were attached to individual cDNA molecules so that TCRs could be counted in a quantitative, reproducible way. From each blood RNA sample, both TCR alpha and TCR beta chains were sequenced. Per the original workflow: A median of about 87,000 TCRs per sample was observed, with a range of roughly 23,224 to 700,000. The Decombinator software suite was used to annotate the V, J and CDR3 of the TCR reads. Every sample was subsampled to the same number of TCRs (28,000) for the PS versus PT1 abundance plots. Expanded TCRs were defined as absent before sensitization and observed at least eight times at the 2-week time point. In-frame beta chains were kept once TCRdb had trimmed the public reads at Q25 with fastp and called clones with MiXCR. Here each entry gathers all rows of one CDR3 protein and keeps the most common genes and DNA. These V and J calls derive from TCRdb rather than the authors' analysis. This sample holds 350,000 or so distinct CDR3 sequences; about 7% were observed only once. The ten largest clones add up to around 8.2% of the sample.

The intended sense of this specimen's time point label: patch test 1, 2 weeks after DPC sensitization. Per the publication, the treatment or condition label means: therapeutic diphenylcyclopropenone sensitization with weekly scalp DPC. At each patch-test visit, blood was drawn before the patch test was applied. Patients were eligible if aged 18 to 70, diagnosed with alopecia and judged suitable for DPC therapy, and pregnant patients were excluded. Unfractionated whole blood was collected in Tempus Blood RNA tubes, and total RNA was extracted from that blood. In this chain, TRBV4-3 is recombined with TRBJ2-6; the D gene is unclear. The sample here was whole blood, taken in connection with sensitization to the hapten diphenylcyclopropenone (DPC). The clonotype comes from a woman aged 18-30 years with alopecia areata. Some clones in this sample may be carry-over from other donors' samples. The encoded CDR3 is CASSQDKRAGANVLTF. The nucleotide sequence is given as TGCGCCAGCAGCCAAGATAAAAGGGCTGGGGCCAACGTCCTGACTTTC.